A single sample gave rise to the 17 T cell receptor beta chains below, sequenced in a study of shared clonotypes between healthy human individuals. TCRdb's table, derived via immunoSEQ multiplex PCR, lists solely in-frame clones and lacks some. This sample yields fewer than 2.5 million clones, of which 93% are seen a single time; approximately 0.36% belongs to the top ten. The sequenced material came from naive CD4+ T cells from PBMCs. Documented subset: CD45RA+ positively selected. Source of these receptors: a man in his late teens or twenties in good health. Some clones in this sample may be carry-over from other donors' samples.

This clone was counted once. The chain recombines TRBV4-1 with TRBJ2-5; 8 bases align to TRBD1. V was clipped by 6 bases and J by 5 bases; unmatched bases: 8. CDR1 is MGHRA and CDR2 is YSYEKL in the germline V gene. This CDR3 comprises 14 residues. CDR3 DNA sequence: TGCGCCAGCAGGAGACAGGGGCGCCAGGAGACCCAGTACTTC. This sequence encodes CASRRQGRQETQYF.

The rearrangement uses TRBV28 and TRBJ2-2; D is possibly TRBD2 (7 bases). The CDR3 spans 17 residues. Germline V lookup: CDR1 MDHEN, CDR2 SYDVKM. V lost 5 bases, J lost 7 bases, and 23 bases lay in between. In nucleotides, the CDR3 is TGTGCCAGCAGTAGGGGGAGGGGCAATTCTAGGCACGGGGAGCTGTTTTTT. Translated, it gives CASSRGRGNSRHGELFF. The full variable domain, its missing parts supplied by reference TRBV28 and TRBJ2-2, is DVKVTQSSRYLVKRTGEKVFLECVQDMDHENMFWYRQDPGLGLRLIYFSYDVKMKEKGDIPEGYSVSREKKERFSLILESASTNQTSMYLCASSRGRGNSRHGELFFGEGSRLTVL.

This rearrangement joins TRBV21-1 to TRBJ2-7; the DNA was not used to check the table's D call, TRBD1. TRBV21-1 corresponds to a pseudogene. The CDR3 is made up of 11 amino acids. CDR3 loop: CASRTAYEQYF. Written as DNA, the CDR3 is TGTGCCAGCAGGACAGCCTACGAGCAGTACTTC.

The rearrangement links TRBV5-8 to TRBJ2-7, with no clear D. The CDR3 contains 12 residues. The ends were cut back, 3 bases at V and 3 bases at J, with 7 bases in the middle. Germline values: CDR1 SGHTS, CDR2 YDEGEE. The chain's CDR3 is CASSSSNYEQYF. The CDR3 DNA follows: TGTGCCAGCAGCTCCTCGAACTACGAGCAGTACTTC. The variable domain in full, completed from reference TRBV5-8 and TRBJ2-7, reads EAGVTQSPTHLIKTRGQQATLRCSPISGHTSVYWYQQALGLGLQFLLWYDEGEERNRGNFPPRFSGRQFPNYSSELNVNALELEDSALYLCASSSSNYEQYFGPGTRLTVT.

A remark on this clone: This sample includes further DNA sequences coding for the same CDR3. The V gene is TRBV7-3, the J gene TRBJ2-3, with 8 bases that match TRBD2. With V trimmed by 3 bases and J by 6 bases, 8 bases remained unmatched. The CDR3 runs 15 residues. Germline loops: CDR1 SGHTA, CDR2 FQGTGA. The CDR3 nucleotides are TGTGCCAGCAGCTTGCTAGCGGGTGCTAGGGATACGCAGTATTTT. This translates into CASSLLAGARDTQYF.

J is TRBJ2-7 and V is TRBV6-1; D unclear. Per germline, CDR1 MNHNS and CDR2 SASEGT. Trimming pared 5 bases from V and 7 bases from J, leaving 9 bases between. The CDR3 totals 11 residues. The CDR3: CASSYLGEQYF. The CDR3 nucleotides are TGTGCCAGCAGTTACCTTGGGGAGCAGTACTTC.

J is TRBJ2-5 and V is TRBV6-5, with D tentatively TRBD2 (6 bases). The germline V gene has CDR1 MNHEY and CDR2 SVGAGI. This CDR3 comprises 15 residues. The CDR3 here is CAPSEGTERNWTQYF. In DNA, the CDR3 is TGTGCTCCTTCGGAGGGGACGGAGCGTAATTGGACCCAGTACTTC.

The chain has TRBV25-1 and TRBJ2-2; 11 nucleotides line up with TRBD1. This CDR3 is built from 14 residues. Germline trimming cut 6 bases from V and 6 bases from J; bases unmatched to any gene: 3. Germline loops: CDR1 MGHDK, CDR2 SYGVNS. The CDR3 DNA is TGTGCCAGCAGGGACAGGGGGCTGGCCGGGGAGCTGTTTTTT. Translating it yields CASRDRGLAGELFF.

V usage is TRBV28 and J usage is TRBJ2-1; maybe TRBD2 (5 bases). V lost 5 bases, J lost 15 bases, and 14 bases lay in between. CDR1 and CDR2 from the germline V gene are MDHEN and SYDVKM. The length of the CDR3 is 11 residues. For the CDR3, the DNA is TGTGCCAGCAGTCACCGCGGGCCGGGGTTCTTC. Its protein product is CASSHRGPGFF.

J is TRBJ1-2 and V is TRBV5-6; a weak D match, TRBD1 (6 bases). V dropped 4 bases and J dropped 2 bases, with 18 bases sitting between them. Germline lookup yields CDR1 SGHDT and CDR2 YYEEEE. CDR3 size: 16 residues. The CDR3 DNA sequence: TGTGCCAGCAGCCCGCTCTTGGGGGCAGAAAACTATGGCTACACCTTC. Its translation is CASSPLLGAENYGYTF.

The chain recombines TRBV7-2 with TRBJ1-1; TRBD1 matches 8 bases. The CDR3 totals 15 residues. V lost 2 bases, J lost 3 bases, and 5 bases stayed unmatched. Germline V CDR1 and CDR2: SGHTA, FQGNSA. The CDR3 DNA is TGTGCCAGCAGCTTACAACAGGGGGTTCACACTGAAGCTTTCTTT. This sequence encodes CASSLQQGVHTEAFF.

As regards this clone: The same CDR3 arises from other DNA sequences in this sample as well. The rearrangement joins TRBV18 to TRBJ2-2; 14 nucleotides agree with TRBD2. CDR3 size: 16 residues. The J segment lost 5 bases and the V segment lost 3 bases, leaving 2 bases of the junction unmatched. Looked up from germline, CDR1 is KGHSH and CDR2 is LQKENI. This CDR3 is CASSPGLAGVTGELFF. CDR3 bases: TGTGCCAGCTCACCGGGACTAGCGGGGGTGACCGGGGAGCTGTTTTTT. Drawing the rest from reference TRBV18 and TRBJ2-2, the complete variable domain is NAGVMQNPRHLVRRRGQEARLRCSPMKGHSHVYWYRQLPEEGLKFMVYLQKENIIDESGMPKERFSAEFPKEGPSILRIQQVVRGDSAAYFCASSPGLAGVTGELFFGEGSRLTVL.

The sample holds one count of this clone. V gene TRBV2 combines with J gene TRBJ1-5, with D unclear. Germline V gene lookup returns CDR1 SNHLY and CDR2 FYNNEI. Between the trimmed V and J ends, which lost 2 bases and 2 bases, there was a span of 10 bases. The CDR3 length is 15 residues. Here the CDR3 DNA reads TGTGCCAGCAGTGAATCGGGATCGCGCAATCAGCCCCAGCATTTT. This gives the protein CASSESGSRNQPQHF.

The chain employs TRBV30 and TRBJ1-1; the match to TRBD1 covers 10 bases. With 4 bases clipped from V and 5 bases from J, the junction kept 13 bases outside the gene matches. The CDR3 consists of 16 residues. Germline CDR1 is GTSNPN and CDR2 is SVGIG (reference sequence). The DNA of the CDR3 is TGTGCCTGGAACCCCGCGGGACAGGGGATTGGGACTGAAGCTTTCTTT. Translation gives CAWNPAGQGIGTEAFF. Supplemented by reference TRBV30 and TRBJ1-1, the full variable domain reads SQTIHQWPATLVQPVGSPLSLECTVEGTSNPNLYWYRQAAGRGLQLLFYSVGIGQISSEVPQNLSASRPQDRQFILSSKKLLLSDSGFYLCAWNPAGQGIGTEAFFGQGTRLTVV.

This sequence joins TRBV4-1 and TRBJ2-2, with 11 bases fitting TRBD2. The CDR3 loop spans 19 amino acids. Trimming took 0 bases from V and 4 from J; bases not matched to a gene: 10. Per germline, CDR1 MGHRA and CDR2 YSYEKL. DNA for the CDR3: TGCGCCAGCAGCCAAGATCTAGGGCTAGCGGGAGGCCCCACCGGGGAGCTGTTTTTT. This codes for CASSQDLGLAGGPTGELFF.

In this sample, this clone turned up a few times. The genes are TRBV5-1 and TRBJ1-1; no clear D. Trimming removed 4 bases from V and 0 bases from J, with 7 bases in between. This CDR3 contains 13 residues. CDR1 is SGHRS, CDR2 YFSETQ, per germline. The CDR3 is CASSPNMNTEAFF. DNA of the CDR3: TGCGCCAGCAGCCCGAACATGAACACTGAAGCTTTCTTT.

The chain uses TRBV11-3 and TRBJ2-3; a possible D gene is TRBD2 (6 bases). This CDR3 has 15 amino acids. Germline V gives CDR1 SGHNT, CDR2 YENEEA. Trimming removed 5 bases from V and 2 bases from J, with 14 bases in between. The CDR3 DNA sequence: TGTGCCAGCAGCCGGGGCGGGACGGACACAGATACGCAGTATTTT. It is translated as CASSRGGTDTDTQYF.